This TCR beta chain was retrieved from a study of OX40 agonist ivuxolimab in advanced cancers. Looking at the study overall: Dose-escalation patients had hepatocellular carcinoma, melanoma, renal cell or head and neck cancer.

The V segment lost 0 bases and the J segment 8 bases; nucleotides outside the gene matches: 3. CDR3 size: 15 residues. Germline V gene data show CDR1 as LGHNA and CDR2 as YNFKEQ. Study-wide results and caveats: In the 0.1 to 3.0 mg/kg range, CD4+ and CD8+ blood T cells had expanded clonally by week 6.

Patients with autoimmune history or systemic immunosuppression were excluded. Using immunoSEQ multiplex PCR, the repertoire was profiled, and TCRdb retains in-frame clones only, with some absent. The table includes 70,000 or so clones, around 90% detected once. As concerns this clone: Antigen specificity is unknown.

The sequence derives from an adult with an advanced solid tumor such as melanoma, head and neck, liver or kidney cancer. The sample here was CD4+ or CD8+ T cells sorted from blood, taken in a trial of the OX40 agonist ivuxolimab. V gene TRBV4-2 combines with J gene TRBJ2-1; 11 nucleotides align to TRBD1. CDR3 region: CASSQEVGQGDEQFF. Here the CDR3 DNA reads TGTGCCAGCAGCCAAGAGGTGGGACAGGGGGATGAGCAGTTCTTC.